This TCR beta chain was recovered during a study of human T cells and chemical hapten exposure. Notes on the study in general: TCRs exceeding a frequency of 1 in 1000 stayed unchanged under DPC sensitization. There was alopecia in the donors, so their immune response may differ from that of healthy people.

The CDR3 extends over 17 amino acids. Germline CDR1 is SGHRS and CDR2 is YFSETQ. With 0 bases clipped from V and 5 bases from J, the junction kept 10 bases outside the gene matches. Stated time point: patch test 3, about 24 weeks after DPC sensitization. The treatment was: therapeutic diphenylcyclopropenone sensitization with weekly scalp DPC. The library tagged individual cDNA molecules with unique molecular identifiers. TCRdb recomputed calls from the RACE reads with MiXCR, one row per CDR3 protein. The sample records about 190,000 distinct CDR3 sequences, 24% being singletons. As for this clonotype: Its antigen remains unknown.

This clonotype was obtained from a woman in her forties with alopecia areata. Some clones in this sample may be carry-over from other donors' samples. The source material was whole blood, sampled in connection with sensitization to the hapten diphenylcyclopropenone (DPC). The rearrangement links TRBV5-1 to TRBJ2-2; 7 positions agree with TRBD1. The DNA for the CDR3 is TGCGCCAGCAGCTTGGAACCTCCAGGGGGTAATACCGGGGAGCTGTTTTTT. This encodes CASSLEPPGGNTGELFF.